Listed here are 3 T cell receptor beta chains from one sample, sequenced in a study of CD8 T cells in Susac syndrome. An amount of RNA that ranged from roughly 0.5 to 1 ug was reverse transcribed with random hexamers. TCRdb re-called the immunoSEQ multiplex PCR reads with MiXCR, one entry per CDR3 protein. The data show more than 200,000 distinct CDR3 sequences, about 94% seen once. Material: CD4+ T cells from PBMCs. These receptors all stem from a human donor with Susac syndrome.

V usage is TRBV9 and J usage is TRBJ2-1; 9 positions match TRBD2. V trimming: 0 bases; J trimming: 5 bases; junction bases outside the gene matches: 9. Germline V gene data show CDR1 as SGDLS and CDR2 as YYNGEE. The CDR3 is 17 amino acids. CDR3 region: CASSVGGRRGGHNEQFF. The CDR3 nucleotides are TGTGCCAGCAGCGTAGGCGGTCGGCGGGGGGGCCACAATGAGCAGTTCTTC.

V and J are TRBV30 and TRBJ1-4, with 7 nucleotides matching TRBD1. V shed 2 bases, J shed 8 bases, and the junction held 5 bases outside the gene matches. Germline V lookup: CDR1 GTSNPN, CDR2 SVGIG (reference sequence). CDR3 length: 13 amino acids. CDR3 sequence (DNA): TGTGCCTGGAGTAATCGACAGGGCGAAAAACTGTTTTTT. Translation: CAWSNRQGEKLFF.

This chain joins TRBV6-5 and TRBJ2-2, with D maybe TRBD1 (6 bases). Trimming shortened V by 2 bases and J by 0 bases, and 19 bases separated the two germline ends. Germline CDR1 MNHEY, CDR2 SVGAGI. CDR3 length equals 19 residues. The CDR3 nucleotides are TGTGCCAGCAGTTACCCCTCCGATCCAGGGGACCCGAACACCGGGGAGCTGTTTTTT. Protein: CASSYPSDPGDPNTGELFF.